These T cell receptor beta chains were read from a single sample in a study of CD8 T cells in ankylosing spondylitis. MiXCR, applied by TCRdb to the 5' RACE reads, yields one record per CDR3 protein. This table holds 200,000 to 250,000 distinct CDR3 sequences, around 10% found once. Sequenced input: blood, either unsorted or a sorted T cell fraction (not recorded which). Receptors originate from a male donor with ankylosing spondylitis or in good health (not recorded which). Both conserved end residues are part of each CDR3. A D gene is named only where the DNA matches it firmly. Not all rows give a size; the values are once, few, many and, for expanded clones, a class.

J gene | V gene | D gene | clone size | CDR3 protein | CDR3 DNA
TRBJ2-5 | TRBV29-1 | TRBD2 | few | CSVEGRLAQETQYF | TGCAGCGTTGAGGGCCGACTAGCTCAAGAGACCCAGTACTTC
TRBJ2-7 | TRBV28 | - | - | CASSFSLPAEQYF | TGTGCCAGCAGTTTCTCTTTGCCAGCCGAGCAGTACTTC
TRBJ2-1 | TRBV7-7 | TRBD2 | - | CASSPTSGVSYNEQFF | TGTGCCAGCAGCCCAACTAGCGGGGTTTCCTACAATGAGCAGTTCTTC
TRBJ1-5 | TRBV29-1 | - | - | CSVIPQGINQPQHF | TGCAGCGTCATCCCCCAGGGGATCAATCAGCCCCAGCATTTT
TRBJ2-3 | TRBV3-1 | TRBD2 | many | CASSLRTSGRSTQYF | TGTGCCAGCAGCCTGCGGACTAGCGGGAGGTCGACGCAGTATTTT
TRBJ1-1 | TRBV27 | - | many | CASRITENTEAFF | TGTGCCAGCAGAATAACAGAAAACACTGAAGCTTTCTTT
TRBJ2-7 | TRBV12-3/TRBV12-4 | - | many | CASSLDGGNNEQYF | TGTGCCAGCAGTTTAGATGGGGGTAATAACGAGCAGTACTTC
TRBJ2-2 | TRBV6-2/TRBV6-3 | TRBD1 | - | CASTQSGGNTGELFF | TGTGCCAGCACCCAATCAGGGGGGAACACCGGGGAGCTGTTTTTT
TRBJ1-5 | TRBV20-1 | - | many | CSAVKISNQPQHF | TGCAGTGCTGTCAAGATAAGCAATCAGCCCCAGCATTTT
TRBJ2-3 | TRBV5-1 | - | many | CASSTASSTDTQYF | TGCGCCAGCAGTACGGCCTCAAGCACAGATACGCAGTATTTT
TRBJ2-2 | TRBV12-3/TRBV12-4 | TRBD1 | - | CASSHQQGISGELFF | TGTGCCAGCAGTCACCAACAGGGGATCTCCGGGGAGCTGTTTTTT
TRBJ2-1 | TRBV28 | - | - | CASSSRDFPSINEQFF | TGTGCCAGCAGTTCCCGGGACTTTCCATCCATCAATGAGCAGTTCTTC
TRBJ2-1 | TRBV5-1 | - | many | CASSLERFPYNEQFF | TGCGCCAGCAGCTTGGAGAGGTTCCCCTACAATGAGCAGTTCTTC
TRBJ1-6 | TRBV14 | - | - | CASSQGVVVSPLHF | TGTGCCAGCAGCCAAGGGGTAGTTGTTTCACCCCTCCACTTT
TRBJ2-3 | TRBV2 | - | - | CASSSGVYGTDTQYF | TGTGCCAGCAGTTCCGGCGTGTATGGCACAGATACGCAGTATTTT
TRBJ2-7 | TRBV20-1 | TRBD2 | many | CSAESARREYEQYF | TGCAGTGCTGAGAGCGCGAGGCGGGAGTACGAGCAGTACTTC
TRBJ1-1 | TRBV5-1 | - | many | CASSGLQGVNTEAFF | TGCGCCAGCAGCGGACTACAGGGTGTGAACACTGAAGCTTTCTTT
TRBJ2-7 | TRBV5-4 | - | few | CASSSPGEQYF | TGTGCCAGCAGCTCGCCCGGCGAGCAGTACTTC
TRBJ2-1 | TRBV9 | - | many | CASSGQENSYNEQFF | TGTGCCAGCAGCGGGCAGGAGAACTCCTACAATGAGCAGTTCTTC
TRBJ2-7 | TRBV27 | - | few | CASSWMQGGYEQYF | TGTGCCAGCAGTTGGATGCAGGGTGGGTACGAGCAGTACTTC
TRBJ2-1 | TRBV20-1 | TRBD1 | few | CSAPPGQGNEQFF | TGCAGTGCGCCGCCGGGACAGGGTAATGAGCAGTTCTTC
TRBJ1-2 | TRBV21-1 | - | many | CASPKAPRANGYTF | TGTGCCAGCCCTAAAGCCCCCAGGGCTAATGGCTACACCTTC
TRBJ1-1 | TRBV7-9 | - | many | CASSFGKETEAFF | TGTGCCAGCAGCTTCGGCAAAGAGACTGAAGCTTTCTTT
TRBJ2-1 | TRBV20-1 | - | many | CSARDRQLYYNEQFF | TGCAGTGCTAGAGACCGACAGCTGTACTACAATGAGCAGTTCTTC
TRBJ2-3 | TRBV10-3 | TRBD1 | many | CAITGQGLRHTQYF | TGTGCCATCACCGGACAGGGCTTAAGGCATACGCAGTATTTT
TRBJ1-4 | TRBV28 | TRBD1 | many | CASSLFTGGTNEKLFF | TGTGCCAGCAGTTTGTTTACAGGGGGAACTAATGAAAAACTGTTTTTT
TRBJ2-7 | TRBV11-2 | - | - | CASSIKAGEQYF | TGTGCCAGCAGCATTAAGGCTGGCGAGCAGTACTTC
TRBJ2-1 | TRBV6-1 | - | - | CASRAKGPTYNEQFF | TGTGCCAGCAGGGCCAAGGGACCGACCTACAATGAGCAGTTCTTC
TRBJ1-3 | TRBV5-5 | - | many | CASRTSSGNTIYF | TGTGCCAGCAGGACAAGCTCTGGAAACACCATATATTTT
TRBJ2-3 | TRBV4-2 | TRBD2 | many | CASSQEWLAGDTQYF | TGTGCCAGCAGCCAAGAGTGGTTAGCGGGAGATACGCAGTATTTT
TRBJ2-3 | TRBV10-3 | TRBD2 | many | CAISEGTSGALDTQYF | TGTGCCATCAGTGAGGGGACTAGCGGGGCCCTTGATACGCAGTATTTT
TRBJ1-6 | TRBV5-1 | - | many | CASSITTASNSPLHF | TGCGCCAGCAGCATAACGACAGCCTCAAATTCACCCCTCCACTTT
TRBJ2-7 | TRBV29-1 | - | many | CSGVDGHEQYF | TGCAGCGGGGTGGACGGGCACGAGCAGTACTTC
TRBJ2-1 | TRBV5-1 | TRBD1 | many | CASSFGTGGLNEQFF | TGCGCCAGCAGCTTCGGGACAGGGGGTCTTAATGAGCAGTTCTTC
TRBJ2-3 | TRBV29-1 | - | many | CSVETTGTDTQYF | TGCAGCGTTGAGACGACAGGCACAGATACGCAGTATTTT
TRBJ1-6 | TRBV19 | - | - | CASSAGTTQNSPLHF | TGTGCCAGTAGTGCCGGGACCACACAGAATTCACCCCTCCACTTT
TRBJ2-7 | TRBV5-1 | - | many | CASSSGTGFYEQYF | TGCGCCAGCAGCAGCGGGACAGGATTTTACGAGCAGTACTTC
TRBJ2-1 | TRBV6-1 | - | few | CASSEPYGTHNEQFF | TGTGCCAGCAGTGAACCCTACGGGACTCACAATGAGCAGTTCTTC
TRBJ2-1 | TRBV24-1 | TRBD2 | many | CATSTGGLGEQFF | TGTGCCACCAGTACGGGGGGTCTGGGTGAGCAGTTCTTC
TRBJ2-5 | TRBV24-1 | - | many | CATSDPLRETQYF | TGTGCCACCAGTGATCCCCTCCGAGAGACCCAGTACTTC
TRBJ2-5 | TRBV7-2 | TRBD2 | few | CASSLLAGAGETQYF | TGTGCCAGCAGCCTGCTAGCGGGGGCCGGGGAGACCCAGTACTTC
TRBJ2-7 | TRBV10-3 | - | many | CAISEPLTRQGEQYF | TGTGCCATCAGTGAGCCCCTGACCAGACAAGGCGAGCAGTACTTC